The 5 T cell receptor beta chains given below trace back to one sample, sequenced in a study of cytomegalovirus exposure and HLA in healthy donors. 13 Jbeta primers and 60 Vbeta primers were used for the PCR. The protocol was immunoSEQ multiplex PCR, while the TCRdb copy is restricted to in-frame clones and leaves out a portion. The data show under 150,000 clones, 65% to 90% seen once. Material for sequencing was PBMCs. All receptors come from a man in his fifties or sixties in good health and CMV-seronegative.

The chain is built from TRBV9 and TRBJ1-1, with D possibly matching TRBD1 (5 bases). The CDR3 is 14 amino acids. Trimming took 6 bases from V and 2 from J, leaving 14 bases between them. Germline V gene data show CDR1 as SGDLS and CDR2 as YYNGEE. CDR3 nucleotides: TGTGCCAGCAATACCGGGACTCTCAACACTGAAGCTTTCTTT. Translating gives CASNTGTLNTEAFF. Variable domain in full (rest from reference TRBV9 and TRBJ1-1): DSGVTQTPKHLITATGQRVTLRCSPRSGDLSVYWYQQSLDQGLQFLIQYYNGEERAKGNILERFSAQQFPDLHSELNLSSLELGDSALYFCASNTGTLNTEAFFGQGTRLTVV.

The chain is built from TRBV10-3 and TRBJ1-2, with 7 bases fitting TRBD1. V lost 0 bases to trimming and J lost 8 bases; unmatched junction nucleotides: 9. CDR3 length: 15 amino acids. Germline values: CDR1 ENHRY, CDR2 SYGVKD. The CDR3 DNA sequence: TGTGCCATCAGTGAGTCGGGGACAGCAAATCGAGGCTACACCTTC. It codes for CAISESGTANRGYTF.

The chain recombines TRBV6-4 with TRBJ2-2, with no clear D. V lost 0 bases and J 3 bases, leaving 5 bases between the germline ends. CDR1 and CDR2 (germline): MRHNA, SNTAGT. The CDR3 is made up of 14 amino acids. Here the CDR3 reads CASSDSADTGELFF. The CDR3 DNA is TGTGCCAGCAGTGACTCAGCTGACACCGGGGAGCTGTTTTTT.

The V gene is TRBV5-1, the J gene TRBJ1-2, with D uncertain. The V gene's germline CDR1 is SGHRS and CDR2 YFSETQ. This CDR3 is built from 17 residues. The ends were cut back, 0 bases at V and 4 bases at J, with 19 bases in the middle. This CDR3 reads CASSLAGLSAFGYGYTF. The CDR3 DNA sequence: TGCGCCAGCAGCTTGGCAGGTCTATCCGCATTTGGCTATGGCTACACCTTC.

The chain joins TRBV5-4 to TRBJ2-5; 8 bases line up with TRBD1. The junction had 5 bases not matched to a gene; V was cut back by 4 bases and J by 3 bases. The CDR3 has 14 amino acids. Germline values: CDR1 SGHNT, CDR2 YYREEE (reference sequence). CDR3: CASSTRTGKETQYF. CDR3 coding DNA: TGTGCCAGCAGCACCCGGACAGGGAAAGAGACCCAGTACTTC.